A selection of T cell receptor beta chains follows, all from one sample in a study of control samples from healthy donors and cancer patients. Method: immunoSEQ multiplex PCR; TCRdb's copy keeps in-frame clones and lacks some. This repertoire shows tens of thousands of clones, 88% found once; its top ten account for approximately 15%. The sample was blood. The receptor set was obtained from a woman aged 65 to 85 in good health. Each CDR3 is given with its conserved first and last residue. D genes are given only for firm matches. A clone size is listed for some rows: how often the clone was seen (once, few, many), or a class if it is expanded.

clone_size	d_call	cdr3_length	v_call	j_call	cdr3_aa	cdr3_nt
NA	TRBD1	14	TRBV6-6	TRBJ1-2	CASRPTDRGFGYTF	TGTGCCAGCAGACCAACGGACAGGGGTTTTGGCTACACCTTC
once	NA	15	TRBV7-6	TRBJ1-1	CASSLQAGRDTEAFF	TGTGCCAGCAGCTTACAGGCAGGGAGGGACACTGAAGCTTTCTTT
NA	TRBD2	19	TRBV3-1/TRBV3-2	TRBJ2-1	CASSQDWGVIAGQNNEQFF	TGTGCCAGCAGCCAAGATTGGGGGGTCATAGCGGGACAAAACAATGAGCAGTTCTTC
NA	TRBD1	13	TRBV7-9	TRBJ1-4	CASRRDRDEKLFF	TGTGCCAGCAGGAGGGACAGGGACGAAAAACTGTTTTTT
NA	NA	17	TRBV7-3	TRBJ2-1	CASSLKGTGSPYNEQFF	TGTGCCAGCAGCTTAAAAGGCACAGGGAGTCCCTACAATGAGCAGTTCTTC
NA	NA	19	TRBV12-2	TRBJ2-1	CASRLHSGQTSGRPREQFF	TGTGCAAGTCGCCTACATTCTGGCCAGACTAGCGGGAGACCGAGGGAGCAGTTCTTC
NA	NA	15	TRBV15	TRBJ1-2	CATSRDHRGVNGYTF	TGTGCCACCAGCAGAGATCACCGAGGGGTTAATGGCTACACCTTC
once	NA	13	TRBV18	TRBJ1-2	CASSQIEGDGYTF	TGTGCCAGCTCCCAAATTGAGGGGGATGGCTACACCTTC
NA	NA	13	TRBV7-2	TRBJ2-5	CASSPGPQETQYF	TGTGCCAGCAGCCCGGGACCCCAAGAGACCCAGTACTTC
NA	NA	16	TRBV6-7	TRBJ2-4	CASSRLGGVAKNIQYF	TGTGCCAGCAGTCGACTAGGGGGTGTAGCCAAAAACATTCAGTACTTC
NA	NA	15	TRBV9	TRBJ2-5	CASSVMGESQETQYF	TGTGCCAGCAGCGTAATGGGGGAGAGCCAAGAGACCCAGTACTTC
NA	TRBD1	16	TRBV11-2	TRBJ1-6	CASSLARGQGSSPLHF	TGTGCCAGCAGCTTAGCCCGGGGACAGGGGAGTTCACCCCTCCACTTT
NA	NA	15	TRBV5-6	TRBJ1-2	CASSLVQGANYGYTF	TGTGCCAGCAGCTTGGTGCAGGGCGCTAACTATGGCTACACCTTC
NA	TRBD2	14	TRBV11-2	TRBJ2-7	CASGHYGGDYEQYF	TGTGCCAGCGGCCATTATGGGGGGGACTACGAGCAGTACTTC
NA	NA	13	TRBV29-1	TRBJ1-1	CSVDMTSNTEAFF	TGCAGCGTTGATATGACATCGAACACTGAAGCTTTCTTT
NA	NA	15	TRBV5-1	TRBJ2-1	CASKIDRSSYNEQFF	TGCGCCAGCAAAATCGACAGGAGCTCCTACAATGAGCAGTTCTTC
NA	NA	13	TRBV5-6	TRBJ2-5	CASSLQLQETQYF	TGTGCCAGCAGCTTGCAGCTACAAGAGACCCAGTACTTC
NA	NA	14	TRBV19	TRBJ1-2	CASSAPGGAGGYTF	TGTGCCAGTAGCGCACCGGGGGGGGCAGGAGGCTACACCTTC
NA	TRBD1	18	TRBV7-7	TRBJ1-4	CASSSRDRGYRGGEKLFF	TGTGCTAGCAGCTCCCGGGACAGGGGGTATCGTGGGGGTGAAAAACTGTTTTTT
NA	NA	13	TRBV5-8	TRBJ1-1	CASSLKGTTEAFF	TGTGCCAGCAGCTTGAAGGGGACAACTGAAGCTTTCTTT
NA	NA	15	TRBV4-1	TRBJ2-7	CASSQGLAATYEQYF	TGCGCCAGCAGCCAAGGGTTGGCAGCTACCTACGAGCAGTACTTC
once	TRBD1	19	TRBV5-1	TRBJ2-7	CASSFAPNPPGQGSYEQYF	TGCGCCAGCAGCTTCGCTCCCAACCCCCCGGGACAGGGGTCTTACGAGCAGTACTTC
once	NA	14	TRBV6-5	TRBJ2-2	CASSYFPNTGELFF	TGTGCCAGCAGTTACTTCCCTAACACCGGGGAGCTGTTTTTT
NA	NA	15	TRBV4-1	TRBJ2-3	CASSQRGPSTDTQYF	TGCGCCAGCAGCCAGCGGGGGCCTAGCACAGATACGCAGTATTTT
NA	TRBD1	14	TRBV2	TRBJ1-5	CASSPGGYDQPQHF	TGTGCCAGCAGTCCAGGGGGCTACGATCAGCCCCAGCATTTT
NA	NA	16	TRBV3-1/TRBV3-2	TRBJ2-1	CASSLLHGAPYNEQFF	TGTGCCAGCAGTCTCTTACACGGGGCCCCCTACAATGAGCAGTTCTTC
NA	NA	14	TRBV6-6	TRBJ1-1	CASTRPGGGTEAFF	TGTGCCAGCACTCGACCGGGGGGGGGCACTGAAGCTTTCTTT
NA	TRBD1	19	TRBV7-2	TRBJ1-5	CASSLTGTGAAYSNQPQHF	TGTGCCAGCAGCTTGACCGGGACAGGGGCCGCCTATAGCAATCAGCCCCAGCATTTT
NA	TRBD1	15	TRBV6-4	TRBJ1-1	CASSTKAGGNTEAFF	TGTGCCAGCTCGACCAAGGCAGGGGGGAACACTGAAGCTTTCTTT